The subject of this entry is one TCR beta chain. The antigen is unknown. Terminally differentiated effector memory CD45RA+ cells were left out of the naive CD8 fraction, which was CD45RO-negative and positively selected for CCR7. This entry is derived from a study of shared clonotypes between healthy human individuals. Findings of the study overall: Estimated clonotype richness was generally higher in naive than memory subsets.

Sequencing was performed with immunoSEQ multiplex PCR; in TCRdb, only in-frame clones are kept and a portion is missing. The sample has some 800,000 clones, 92% seen once; the top ten hold 24%. Trimming removed 2 bases at V and 7 bases at J, with 19 bases between. The CDR3 has 16 amino acids. Germline V gene sequence: CDR1 SGHNT, CDR2 YYREEE (reference sequence). This receptor was obtained from a man aged 30 to 45 in good health. The V call is TRBV5-4, the J call TRBJ2-1; D is possibly TRBD2 (6 bases). The sample was naive CD8+ T cells sorted from blood. CDR3 bases: TGTGCCAGCAGCTTCTACGCGACGGGAGTAATAAATGAGCAGTTCTTC. The encoded protein is CASSFYATGVINEQFF.